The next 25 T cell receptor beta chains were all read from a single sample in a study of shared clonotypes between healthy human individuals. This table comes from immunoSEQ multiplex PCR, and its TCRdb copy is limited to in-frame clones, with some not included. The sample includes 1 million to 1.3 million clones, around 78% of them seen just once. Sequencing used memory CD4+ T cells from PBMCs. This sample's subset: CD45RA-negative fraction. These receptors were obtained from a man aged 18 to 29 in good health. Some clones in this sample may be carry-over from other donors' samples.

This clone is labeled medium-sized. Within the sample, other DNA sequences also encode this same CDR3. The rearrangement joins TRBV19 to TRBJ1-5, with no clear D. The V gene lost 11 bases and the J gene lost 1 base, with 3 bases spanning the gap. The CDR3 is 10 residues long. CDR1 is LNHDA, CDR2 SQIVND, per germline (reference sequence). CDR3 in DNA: TGTGCCCCCAGCAATCAGCCCCAGCATTTT. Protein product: CAPSNQPQHF.

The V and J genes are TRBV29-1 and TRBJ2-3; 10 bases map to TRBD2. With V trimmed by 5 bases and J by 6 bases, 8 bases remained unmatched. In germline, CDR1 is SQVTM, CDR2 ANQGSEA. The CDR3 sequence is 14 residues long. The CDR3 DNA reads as TGCAGCGTTTCCCTAGCGGGAGAAGGGGATACGCAGTATTTT. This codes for CSVSLAGEGDTQYF.

As DNA, the CDR3 is TGTGCCAGCACTCATCTCCCAGATACGCAGTATTTT. It codes for CASTHLPDTQYF. This sequence joins TRBV28 and TRBJ2-3; no reliable D call. V was trimmed by 7 bases and J by 4 bases, leaving 9 bases between them. The germline CDR1 and CDR2 sequences are MDHEN and SYDVKM. The length of the CDR3 is 12 residues.

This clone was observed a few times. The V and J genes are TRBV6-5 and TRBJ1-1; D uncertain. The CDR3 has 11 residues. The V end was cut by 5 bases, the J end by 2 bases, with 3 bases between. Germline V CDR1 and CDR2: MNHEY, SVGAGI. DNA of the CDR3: TGTGCCAGCAGTGACAACACTGAAGCTTTCTTT. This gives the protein CASSDNTEAFF.

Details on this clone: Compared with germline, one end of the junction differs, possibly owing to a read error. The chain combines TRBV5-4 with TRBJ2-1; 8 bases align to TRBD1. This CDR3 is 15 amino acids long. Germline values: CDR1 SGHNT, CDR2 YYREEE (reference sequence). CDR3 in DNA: TGTGCCAGCAGCTATCGTGGACAGGGTCGCTTCATCTCGGTCTTC. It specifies CASSYRGQGRFISVF.

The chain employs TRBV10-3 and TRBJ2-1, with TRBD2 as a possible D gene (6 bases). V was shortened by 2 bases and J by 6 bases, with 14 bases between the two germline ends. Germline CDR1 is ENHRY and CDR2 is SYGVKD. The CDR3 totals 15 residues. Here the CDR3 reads CAISEGQGGTNEQFF. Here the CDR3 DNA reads TGTGCCATCAGTGAGGGCCAGGGAGGTACCAATGAGCAGTTCTTC.

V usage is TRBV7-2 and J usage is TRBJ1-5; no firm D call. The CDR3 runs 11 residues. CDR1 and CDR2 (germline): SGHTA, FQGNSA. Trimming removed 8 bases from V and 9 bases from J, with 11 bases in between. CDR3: CASGDESPQHF. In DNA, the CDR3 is TGTGCCAGCGGTGACGAGTCGCCCCAGCATTTT.

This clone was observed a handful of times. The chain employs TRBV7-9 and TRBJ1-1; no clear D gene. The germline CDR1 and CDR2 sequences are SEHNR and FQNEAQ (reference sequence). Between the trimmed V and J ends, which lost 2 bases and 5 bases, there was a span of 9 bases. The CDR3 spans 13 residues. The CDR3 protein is CASSLLHGTEAFF. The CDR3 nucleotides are TGTGCCAGCAGCTTACTTCACGGGACTGAAGCTTTCTTT.

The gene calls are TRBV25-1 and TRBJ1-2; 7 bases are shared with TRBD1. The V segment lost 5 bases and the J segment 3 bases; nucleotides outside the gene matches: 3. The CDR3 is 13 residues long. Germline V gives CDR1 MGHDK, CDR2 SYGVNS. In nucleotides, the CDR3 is TGTGCCAGCAGTCTAGGACAGGACTATGGCTACACCTTC. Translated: CASSLGQDYGYTF.

The CDR3, as DNA: TGTGCCAGCAGCCTTAGGACCCAGCAAGCGGCAGATACGCAGTATTTT. The encoded protein is CASSLRTQQAADTQYF. This chain links TRBV11-2 with TRBJ2-3, with D maybe TRBD2 (5 bases). This CDR3 comprises 16 residues. The germline gives CDR1 SGHAT, CDR2 FQNNGV. Trimming left V 5 bases short and J 4 bases short, with 19 bases between.

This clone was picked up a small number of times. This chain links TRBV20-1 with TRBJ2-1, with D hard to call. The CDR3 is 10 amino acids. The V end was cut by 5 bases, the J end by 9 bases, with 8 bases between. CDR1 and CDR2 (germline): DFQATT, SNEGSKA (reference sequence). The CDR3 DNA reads TGCAGTGCTCTAGGAAGTGAGCAGTTCTTC. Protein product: CSALGSEQFF.

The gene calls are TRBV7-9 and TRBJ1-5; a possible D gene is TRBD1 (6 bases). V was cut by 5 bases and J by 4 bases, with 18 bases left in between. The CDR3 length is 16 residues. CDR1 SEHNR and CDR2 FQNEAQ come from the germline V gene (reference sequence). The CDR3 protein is CASSAPGHPRNQPQHF. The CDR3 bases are TGTGCCAGCAGCGCTCCGGGACACCCCCGGAATCAGCCCCAGCATTTT.

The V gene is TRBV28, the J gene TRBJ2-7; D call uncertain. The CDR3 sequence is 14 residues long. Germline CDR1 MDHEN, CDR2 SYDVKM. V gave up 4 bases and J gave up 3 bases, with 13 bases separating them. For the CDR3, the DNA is TGTGCCAGCAGTTCAGCCCCACCCTTCTACGAGCAGTACTTC. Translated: CASSSAPPFYEQYF.

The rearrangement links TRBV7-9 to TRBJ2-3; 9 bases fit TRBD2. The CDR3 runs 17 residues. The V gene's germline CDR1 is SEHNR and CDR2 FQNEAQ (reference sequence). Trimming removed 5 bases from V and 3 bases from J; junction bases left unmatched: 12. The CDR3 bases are TGTGCCAGCAGCCCGAATTCGGGGCGGGGGGGAACAGATACGCAGTATTTT. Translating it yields CASSPNSGRGGTDTQYF.

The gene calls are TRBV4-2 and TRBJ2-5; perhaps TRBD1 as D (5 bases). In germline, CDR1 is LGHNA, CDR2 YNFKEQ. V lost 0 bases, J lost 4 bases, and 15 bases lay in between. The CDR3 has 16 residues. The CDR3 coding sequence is TGTGCCAGCAGCCAAGATCCCGGTCAAAGGGGAGAGACCCAGTACTTC. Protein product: CASSQDPGQRGETQYF.

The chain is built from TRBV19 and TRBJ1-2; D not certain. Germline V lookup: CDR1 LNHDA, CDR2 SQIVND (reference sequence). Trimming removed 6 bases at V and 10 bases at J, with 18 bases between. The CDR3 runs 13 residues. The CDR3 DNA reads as TGTGCCAGTAGGGGAAACAACGGACTGTTCTACACCTTC. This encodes CASRGNNGLFYTF.

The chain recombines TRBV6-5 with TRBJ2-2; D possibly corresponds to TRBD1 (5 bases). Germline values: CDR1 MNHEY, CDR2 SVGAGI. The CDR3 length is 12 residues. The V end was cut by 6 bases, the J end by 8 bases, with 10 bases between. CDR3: CASRRGSGELFF. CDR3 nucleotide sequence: TGTGCCAGCAGAAGGGGATCTGGGGAGCTGTTTTTT.

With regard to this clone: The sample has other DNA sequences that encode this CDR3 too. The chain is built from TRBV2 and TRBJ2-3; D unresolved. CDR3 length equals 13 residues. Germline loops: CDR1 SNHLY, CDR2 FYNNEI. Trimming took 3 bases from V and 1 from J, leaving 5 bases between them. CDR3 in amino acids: CASSEGGTDTQYF. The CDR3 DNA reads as TGTGCCAGCAGTGAGGGTGGCACAGATACGCAGTATTTT.

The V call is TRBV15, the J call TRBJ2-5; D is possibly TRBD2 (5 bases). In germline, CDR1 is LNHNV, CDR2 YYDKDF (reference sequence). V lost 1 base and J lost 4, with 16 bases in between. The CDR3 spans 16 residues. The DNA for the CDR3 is TGTGCCACCAGCAGAGGCGGGTCCGATGGGAGAGAGACCCAGTACTTC. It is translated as CATSRGGSDGRETQYF.

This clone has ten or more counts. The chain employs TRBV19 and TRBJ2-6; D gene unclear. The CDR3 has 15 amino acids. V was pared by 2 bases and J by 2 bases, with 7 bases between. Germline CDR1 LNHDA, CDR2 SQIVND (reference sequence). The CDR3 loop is CASSITPPGANVLTF. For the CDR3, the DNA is TGTGCCAGTAGTATAACACCGCCTGGGGCCAACGTCCTGACTTTC. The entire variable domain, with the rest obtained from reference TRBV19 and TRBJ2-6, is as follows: DGGITQSPKYLFRKEGQNVTLSCEQNLNHDAMYWYRQDPGQGLRLIYYSQIVNDFQKGDIAEGYSVSREKKESFPLTVTSAQKNPTAFYLCASSITPPGANVLTFGAGSRLTVL.

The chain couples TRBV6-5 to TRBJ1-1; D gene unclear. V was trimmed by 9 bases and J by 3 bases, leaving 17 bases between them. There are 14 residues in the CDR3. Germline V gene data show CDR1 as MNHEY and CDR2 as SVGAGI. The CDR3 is CASRRSGRYTEAFF. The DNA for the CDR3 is TGTGCCAGTCGACGCAGCGGGAGGTACACTGAAGCTTTCTTT.

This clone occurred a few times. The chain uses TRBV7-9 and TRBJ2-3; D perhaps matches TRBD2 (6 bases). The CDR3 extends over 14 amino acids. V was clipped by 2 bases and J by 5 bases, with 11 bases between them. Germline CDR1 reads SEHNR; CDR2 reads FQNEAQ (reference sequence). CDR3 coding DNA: TGTGCCAGCAGCTTAACCTCGGGGGAAGATACGCAGTATTTT. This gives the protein CASSLTSGEDTQYF.

The CDR3 DNA reads as TGTGCCAGCAGCTTAGAGGGGACCTGGGGGGATACGCAGTATTTT. Its translation is CASSLEGTWGDTQYF. The chain joins TRBV7-9 to TRBJ2-3; perhaps D is TRBD1 or TRBD2 (5 bases each). The CDR3 consists of 15 residues. Germline V gene sequence: CDR1 SEHNR, CDR2 FQNEAQ (reference sequence). V lost 1 base and J 6 bases, leaving 14 bases between the germline ends.

This chain's CDR3 is CAWSATGLEQYF. The DNA for the CDR3 is TGTGCCTGGAGTGCGACAGGGCTCGAGCAGTACTTC. The chain has TRBV30 and TRBJ2-7, with 7 positions matching TRBD1. J was trimmed by 6 bases and V by 1 base; bases with no gene match: 3. Germline CDR1 reads GTSNPN; CDR2 reads SVGIG (reference sequence). CDR3 length: 12 residues.

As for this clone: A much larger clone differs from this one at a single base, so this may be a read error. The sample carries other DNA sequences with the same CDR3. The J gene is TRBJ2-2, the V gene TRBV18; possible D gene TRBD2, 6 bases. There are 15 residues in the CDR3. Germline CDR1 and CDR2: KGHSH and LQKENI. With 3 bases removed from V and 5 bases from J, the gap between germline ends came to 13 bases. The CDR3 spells CASSPFGGDTGELFF. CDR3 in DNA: TGTGCCAGCTCACCTTTCGGGGGTGATACCGGGGAGCTGTTTTTT.